The 29 T cell receptor beta chains reported below all come from one sample, sequenced in a study of human T cells and chemical hapten exposure. One entry per CDR3 protein results from TCRdb running MiXCR on the RACE reads. The sample carries a few hundred thousand distinct CDR3 sequences, almost 8% recorded once. Time point denoted: pre-sensitization, week 0. Treatment noted: therapeutic diphenylcyclopropenone sensitization with weekly scalp DPC. The material was whole blood, obtained in connection with sensitization to the hapten diphenylcyclopropenone (DPC). The receptor source for this set is a young man with alopecia areata. Some clones in this sample may be carry-over from other donors' samples.

V gene TRBV10-3 combines with J gene TRBJ1-2, with 7 positions matching TRBD1. The length of the CDR3 is 15 residues. J was trimmed by 4 bases and V by 6 bases; bases with no gene match: 11. The germline CDR1 and CDR2 sequences are ENHRY and SYGVKD. In nucleotides, the CDR3 is TGTGCCATCAGGCGCGAGGGACAGTCCTTCTATGGCTACACCTTC. It encodes CAIRREGQSFYGYTF.

The J gene is TRBJ2-5, the V gene TRBV4-1; D ambiguous. This CDR3 spans 14 amino acids. Germline loops: CDR1 MGHRA, CDR2 YSYEKL. V lost 0 bases and J 1 base, leaving 6 bases between the germline ends. The CDR3 protein is CASSQEPIQETQYF. CDR3 DNA sequence: TGCGCCAGCAGCCAAGAGCCAATCCAAGAGACCCAGTACTTC.

The V call is TRBV6-2 or TRBV6-3, the J call TRBJ1-1; 7 nucleotides line up with TRBD1. Germline loops: CDR1 MNHEY, CDR2 SVGEGT. V lost 6 bases, J lost 6 bases, and 7 bases stayed unmatched. The CDR3 length is 13 residues. The CDR3 here is CASRLTTGSEAFF. DNA for the CDR3: TGTGCCAGCAGACTCACGACAGGGTCTGAAGCTTTCTTT.

This clonotype was picked up many times. The chain has TRBV10-3 and TRBJ1-5; no clear D. The V gene's germline CDR1 is ENHRY and CDR2 SYGVKD. Between the trimmed V and J ends, which lost 2 bases and 4 bases, there was a span of 18 bases. The CDR3 has 17 amino acids. For the CDR3, the DNA is TGTGCCATCAGTGAGACCAGACCTACGACGGGAAATCAGCCCCAGCATTTT. Its protein product is CAISETRPTTGNQPQHF.

This clonotype has ten or more counts. This chain uses TRBV7-2 with TRBJ1-5; no clear D gene. Trimming stripped 2 bases from V and 1 base from J, with 3 bases between. CDR3 length: 13 amino acids. Germline CDR1 SGHTA, CDR2 FQGNSA. CDR3 loop: CASSLISNQPQHF. The CDR3 bases are TGTGCCAGCAGCTTAATCAGCAATCAGCCCCAGCATTTT.

The sample holds many counts of this clonotype. The CDR3: CASSLVQGDEQYF. In nucleotides, the CDR3 is TGTGCCAGCAGTTTGGTACAGGGGGACGAGCAGTACTTC. This sequence joins TRBV28 and TRBJ2-7; the match to TRBD1 covers 8 bases. Germline CDR1 and CDR2: MDHEN and SYDVKM. The V and J ends lost 3 bases and 5 bases, in that order; junction bases with no gene match: 3. CDR3 length: 13 amino acids.

This clonotype showed up just a few times. J is TRBJ2-5 and V is TRBV11-1, with D perhaps TRBD1 (6 bases). The V and J ends lost 0 bases and 0 bases respectively, with 8 bases between them. The CDR3 extends over 15 amino acids. Germline V lookup: CDR1 SGHAT, CDR2 FQDESV (reference sequence). CDR3 region: CASSLAQGYQETQYF. CDR3 DNA sequence: TGTGCCAGCAGCTTAGCGCAGGGGTACCAAGAGACCCAGTACTTC.

This clonotype was counted between two and nine times. This chain links TRBV4-3 with TRBJ2-7; D may be TRBD1 (5 bases). V lost 0 bases, J lost 0 bases, and 15 bases lay in between. Germline V lookup: CDR1 LGHNA, CDR2 YSLEER. This CDR3 comprises 17 residues. The DNA of the CDR3 is TGCGCCAGCAGCCAAGAGCCTGCACAGGCGAGCTCCTACGAGCAGTACTTC. It translates to CASSQEPAQASSYEQYF.

The gene calls are TRBV20-1 and TRBJ2-7; TRBD1 matches at 9 bases. The trim removed 3 bases at V and 4 bases at J, leaving 10 bases unmatched. This CDR3 contains 15 residues. The germline CDR1 and CDR2 sequences are DFQATT and SNEGSKA (reference sequence). The CDR3 bases are TGCAGTGCTAGGTACTTTAGGGGACAGGGTTACGAGCAGTACTTC. Protein: CSARYFRGQGYEQYF.

The table lists this clonotype with many counts. The chain is built from TRBV7-3 and TRBJ1-2; 8 nucleotides line up with TRBD1. Germline-derived CDR1 and CDR2 are SGHTA and FQGTGA. V lost 1 base and J lost 7; bases outside the gene matches: 2. The length of the CDR3 is 13 residues. The DNA of the CDR3 is TGTGCCAGCAGCTTAAATCAGGGGGCTGGCTACACCTTC. Its protein is CASSLNQGAGYTF.

This clonotype has a count of ten or more. The chain carries TRBV7-2 and TRBJ1-5, with a tentative D call TRBD1 (5 bases). Germline V gene data show CDR1 as SGHTA and CDR2 as FQGNSA. CDR3 length: 15 residues. Trimming removed 5 bases at V and 0 bases at J, with 11 bases between. CDR3 sequence: CASSPRQHSNQPQHF. The CDR3 DNA sequence: TGTGCCAGCAGCCCCCGACAGCATAGCAATCAGCCCCAGCATTTT.

The chain joins TRBV5-1 to TRBJ2-6; TRBD1 is a possible D gene (6 bases). Trimming removed 4 bases from V and 2 bases from J, with 13 bases in between. The germline gives CDR1 SGHRS, CDR2 YFSETQ. The CDR3 consists of 16 residues. In DNA, the CDR3 is TGCGCCAGCAGCCCTCCGACAGGAACTGGGGCCAACGTCCTGACTTTC. This gives the protein CASSPPTGTGANVLTF.

The table lists this clonotype with many counts. The chain employs TRBV5-4 and TRBJ2-2, with unresolved D. Per the germline V gene, CDR1 is SGHNT and CDR2 is YYREEE (reference sequence). The CDR3 covers 15 residues. V shed 0 bases and J shed 3 bases, with 9 bases lying between them. CDR3 nucleotides: TGTGCCAGCAGCTTGGACGTAGAATACACCGGGGAGCTGTTTTTT. It translates to CASSLDVEYTGELFF.

The sample holds a few counts of this clonotype. This chain links TRBV7-2 with TRBJ2-1; tentative D call: TRBD2 (6 bases). Germline V gene lookup returns CDR1 SGHTA and CDR2 FQGNSA. V lost 3 bases, J lost 0 bases, and 24 bases lay in between. This CDR3 has 20 amino acids. The DNA for the CDR3 is TGTGCCAGCAGCTTGGACACCCCTTTTGCTGCTAGCGTCTCCTACAATGAGCAGTTCTTC. Encoded protein: CASSLDTPFAASVSYNEQFF.

CDR3: CASSLVPPGPINEKLFF. The CDR3 DNA reads as TGTGCCAGCAGCTTAGTACCGCCTGGACCGATAAATGAAAAACTGTTTTTT. This chain uses TRBV7-6 with TRBJ1-4, with D uncertain. There are 17 residues in the CDR3. CDR1 is SGHVS, CDR2 FNYEAQ, per germline. V was pared by 1 base and J by 5 bases, with 17 bases between.

This clonotype came up a few times. The chain joins TRBV7-2 to TRBJ2-3; 11 nucleotides agree with TRBD1. V was clipped by 5 bases and J by 5 bases; unmatched bases: 30. This CDR3 region has 23 residues. From germline, CDR1 is SGHTA and CDR2 FQGNSA. In nucleotides, the CDR3 is TGTGCCAGCAGCCACAGGATTAGTTTTTTCGGGACAGGGGGAAACCTACACAGAGATACGCAGTATTTT. Translating it yields CASSHRISFFGTGGNLHRDTQYF.

This clonotype has more than one count but fewer than ten. The chain combines TRBV4-1 with TRBJ2-3; perhaps D is TRBD1 or TRBD2 (6 bases each). Germline loops: CDR1 MGHRA, CDR2 YSYEKL. The CDR3 covers 15 residues. V lost 4 bases, J lost 3 bases, and 14 bases lay in between. The CDR3 here is CASSPYGGPTDTQYF. In DNA form, the CDR3 reads TGCGCCAGCAGCCCCTATGGGGGGCCAACAGATACGCAGTATTTT.

This sequence joins TRBV7-2 and TRBJ2-4; TRBD2 matches 10 bases. Germline V gene sequence: CDR1 SGHTA, CDR2 FQGNSA. The CDR3 totals 22 residues. Trimming took 5 bases from V and 3 from J; bases not matched to a gene: 25. The DNA for the CDR3 is TGTGCCAGCAGCCAAGGACTAGCCGGCAGCGGGGGGGCCGAACTAGTCAAAAACATTCAGTACTTC. Residues: CASSQGLAGSGGAELVKNIQYF.

This clonotype was seen only a few times. The V call is TRBV20-1, the J call TRBJ2-1; no clear D. The CDR3 has 11 residues. V shed 3 bases and J shed 6 bases, with 6 bases lying between them. The germline CDR1 and CDR2 sequences are DFQATT and SNEGSKA (reference sequence). The CDR3 protein is CSASRGNEQFF. As DNA, the CDR3 is TGCAGTGCTAGCCGTGGCAATGAGCAGTTCTTC.

The chain has TRBV28 and TRBJ2-1; 8 bases are shared with TRBD1. Germline assignment: CDR1 MDHEN and CDR2 SYDVKM. The CDR3 totals 15 residues. V shed 5 bases and J 4 bases; nucleotides not matched to a gene: 7. Written as DNA, the CDR3 is TGTGCCAGCAGTCCAATGGACAGGGAATACAATGAGCAGTTCTTC. It translates to CASSPMDREYNEQFF.

This clonotype was counted between two and nine times. The rearrangement links TRBV6-1 to TRBJ2-3; 9 positions agree with TRBD2. The CDR3 totals 17 residues. Unmatched junction bases numbered 10, after V lost 2 bases and J lost 4 bases. Germline-derived CDR1 and CDR2 are MNHNS and SASEGT. The DNA for the CDR3 is TGTGCCAGCAGTGAAATAGGCGGGGGGGCTGGGGCAGATACGCAGTATTTT. It is translated as CASSEIGGGAGADTQYF.

This clonotype has ten or more counts. The V call is TRBV4-2, the J call TRBJ1-1; perhaps TRBD1 as D (6 bases). Germline V gives CDR1 LGHNA, CDR2 YNFKEQ. The CDR3 extends over 14 amino acids. V was cut by 0 bases and J by 6 bases, with 11 bases left in between. In DNA, the CDR3 is TGTGCCAGCAGCCAAGAGGAGGGGGGCGCTGAAGCTTTCTTT. Translating it yields CASSQEEGGAEAFF.

At least ten counts were recorded for this clonotype. The gene calls are TRBV15 and TRBJ2-3; D unresolved. Germline V gene data show CDR1 as LNHNV and CDR2 as YYDKDF (reference sequence). V was trimmed by 0 bases and J by 14 bases, leaving 15 bases between them. The CDR3 contains 13 residues. CDR3: CATSRDKESRRYF. CDR3 nucleotide sequence: TGTGCCACCAGCAGAGATAAGGAGAGCCGTCGGTATTTT.

In this sample, this clonotype turned up a few times. This rearrangement joins TRBV19 to TRBJ2-3, with a tentative D call TRBD2 (5 bases). Germline V gene sequence: CDR1 LNHDA, CDR2 SQIVND (reference sequence). Trimming cost V 7 bases and J 3 bases, with 14 bases left between them. This CDR3 spans 14 amino acids. The CDR3 region is CASKTDSGTDTQYF. The CDR3 DNA is TGTGCCAGTAAAACGGACTCAGGAACAGATACGCAGTATTTT.

This clonotype was detected a few times. CDR3 DNA: TGTGCCAGCGATACGGAGGGTCTAACTGAAGCTTTCTTT. This gives the protein CASDTEGLTEAFF. The chain has TRBV21-1 and TRBJ1-1. TRBV21-1 is a recognized pseudogene. This CDR3 spans 13 amino acids.

There are a few counts of this clonotype. This chain connects TRBV6-2 or TRBV6-3 to TRBJ2-7; 10 bases align to TRBD2. Germline CDR1 is MNHEY and CDR2 is SVGEGT. This CDR3 region has 15 residues. V dropped 5 bases and J dropped 0; count of bases not matched to a gene: 4. CDR3 coding DNA: TGTGCCAGCAGTGCCGGGACTAGCGTCTCCTACGAGCAGTACTTC. Amino acid sequence: CASSAGTSVSYEQYF.

The CDR3 region has the DNA TGTGCCAGCAGTTATTCGGTCTGGGCAAATCCCCTTAATAATTCACCCCTCCACTTT. It codes for CASSYSVWANPLNNSPLHF. The genes are TRBV6-5 and TRBJ1-6, with D uncertain. V shed 3 bases and J shed 5 bases, with 23 bases lying between them. The germline gives CDR1 MNHEY, CDR2 SVGAGI. This CDR3 is 19 amino acids long.

This clonotype was observed a handful of times. The chain joins TRBV20-1 to TRBJ2-7; a weak D match, TRBD2 (7 bases). V dropped 2 bases and J dropped 3 bases, with 20 bases sitting between them. This CDR3 comprises 16 residues. Germline loops: CDR1 DFQATT, CDR2 SNEGSKA (reference sequence). The CDR3 nucleotides read TGCAGTGCTAGATATGAGGGGGGGGCCTTACTCTACGAGCAGTACTTC. Its protein is CSARYEGGALLYEQYF.

This clonotype was recorded once. The rearrangement uses TRBV29-1 and TRBJ2-5; the match to TRBD1 covers 7 bases. Germline lookup yields CDR1 SQVTM and CDR2 ANQGSEA. The CDR3 spans 15 residues. The V segment lost 3 bases and the J segment 7 bases; nucleotides outside the gene matches: 14. CDR3 sequence: CSVDTGDNKKVTQYF. CDR3 sequence (DNA): TGCAGCGTTGATACAGGGGACAATAAAAAAGTGACCCAGTACTTC.